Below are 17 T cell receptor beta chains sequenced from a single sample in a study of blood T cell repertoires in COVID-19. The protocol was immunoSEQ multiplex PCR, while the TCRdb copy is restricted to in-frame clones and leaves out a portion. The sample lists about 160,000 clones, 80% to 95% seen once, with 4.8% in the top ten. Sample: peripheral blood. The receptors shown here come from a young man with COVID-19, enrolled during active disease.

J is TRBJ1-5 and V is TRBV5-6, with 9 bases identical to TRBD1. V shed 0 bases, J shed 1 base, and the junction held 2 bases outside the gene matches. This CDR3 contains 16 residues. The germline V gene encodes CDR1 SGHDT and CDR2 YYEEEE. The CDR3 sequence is CASSLGDRGSNQPQHF. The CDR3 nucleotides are TGTGCCAGCAGCTTGGGCGACAGGGGGAGCAATCAGCCCCAGCATTTT. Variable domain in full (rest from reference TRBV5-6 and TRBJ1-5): DAGVTQSPTHLIKTRGQQVTLRCSPKSGHDTVSWYQQALGQGPQFIFQYYEEEERQRGNFPDRFSGHQFPNYSSELNVNALLLGDSALYLCASSLGDRGSNQPQHFGDGTRLSIL.

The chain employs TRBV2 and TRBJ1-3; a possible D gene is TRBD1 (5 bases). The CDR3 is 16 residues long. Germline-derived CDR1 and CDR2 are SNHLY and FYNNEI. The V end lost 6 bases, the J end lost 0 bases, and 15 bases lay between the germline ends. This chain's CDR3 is CASSLLGGYSGNTIYF. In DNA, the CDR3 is TGTGCCAGCAGCCTATTGGGGGGATACTCTGGAAACACCATATATTTT.

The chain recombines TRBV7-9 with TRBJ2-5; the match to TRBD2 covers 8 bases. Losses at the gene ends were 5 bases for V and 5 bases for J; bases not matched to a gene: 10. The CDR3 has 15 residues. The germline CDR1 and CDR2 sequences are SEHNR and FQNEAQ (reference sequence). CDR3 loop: CASSLGVREAETQYF. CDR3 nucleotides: TGTGCCAGCAGCCTAGGGGTGCGGGAGGCGGAGACCCAGTACTTC. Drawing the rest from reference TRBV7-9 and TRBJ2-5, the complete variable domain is DTGVSQNPRHKITKRGQNVTFRCDPISEHNRLYWYRQTLGQGPEFLTYFQNEAQLEKSRLLSDRFSAERPKGSFSTLEIQRTEQGDSAMYLCASSLGVREAETQYFGPGTRLLVL.

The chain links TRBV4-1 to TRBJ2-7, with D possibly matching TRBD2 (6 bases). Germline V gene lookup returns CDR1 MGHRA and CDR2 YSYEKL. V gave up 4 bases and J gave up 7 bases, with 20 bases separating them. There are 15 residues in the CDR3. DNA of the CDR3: TGCGCCAGCAGCCCCTCGGGCGGTGGGGCGGGGGAGCAGTACTTC. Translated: CASSPSGGGAGEQYF.

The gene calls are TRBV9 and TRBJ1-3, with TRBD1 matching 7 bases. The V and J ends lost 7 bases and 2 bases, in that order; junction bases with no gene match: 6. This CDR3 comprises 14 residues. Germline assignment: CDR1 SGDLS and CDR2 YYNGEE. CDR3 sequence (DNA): TGTGCCAGCCAAAGGGGGCGCGCTGGAAACACCATATATTTT. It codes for CASQRGRAGNTIYF. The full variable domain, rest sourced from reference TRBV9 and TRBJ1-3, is DSGVTQTPKHLITATGQRVTLRCSPRSGDLSVYWYQQSLDQGLQFLIQYYNGEERAKGNILERFSAQQFPDLHSELNLSSLELGDSALYFCASQRGRAGNTIYFGEGSWLTVV.

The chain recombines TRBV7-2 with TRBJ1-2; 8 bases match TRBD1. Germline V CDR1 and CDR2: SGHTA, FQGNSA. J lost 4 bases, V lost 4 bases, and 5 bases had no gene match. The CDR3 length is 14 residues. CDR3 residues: CASSSDRGTYGYTF. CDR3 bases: TGTGCCAGCAGCTCCGACAGGGGCACCTATGGCTACACCTTC.

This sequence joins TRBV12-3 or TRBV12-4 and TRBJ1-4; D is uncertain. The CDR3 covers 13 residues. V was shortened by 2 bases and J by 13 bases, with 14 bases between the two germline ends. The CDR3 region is CASSLRVREGLFF. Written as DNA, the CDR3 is TGTGCCAGCAGTTTAAGGGTCCGGGAGGGACTGTTTTTT.

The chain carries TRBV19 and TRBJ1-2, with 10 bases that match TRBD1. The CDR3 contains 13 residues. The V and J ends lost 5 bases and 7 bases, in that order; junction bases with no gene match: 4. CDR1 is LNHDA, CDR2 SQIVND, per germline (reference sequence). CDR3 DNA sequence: TGTGCCAGTAGTTTTGGGACAGGGGTTGGCTACACCTTC. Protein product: CASSFGTGVGYTF.

The CDR3 coding sequence is TGTGCCAGCACCCCAGGGGGCGGGAGGGCCGCCTACGAGCAGTACTTC. Protein: CASTPGGGRAAYEQYF. The rearrangement links TRBV6-2 or TRBV6-3 to TRBJ2-7, with a weak D call TRBD2 (9 bases). CDR1 and CDR2 from the germline V gene are MNHEY and SVGEGT. V was shortened by 7 bases and J by 2 bases, with 21 bases between the two germline ends. The CDR3 length is 16 residues.

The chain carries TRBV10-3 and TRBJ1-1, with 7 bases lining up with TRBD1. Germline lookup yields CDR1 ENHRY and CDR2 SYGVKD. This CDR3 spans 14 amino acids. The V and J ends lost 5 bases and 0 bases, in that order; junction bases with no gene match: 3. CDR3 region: CAISLGQMNTEAFF. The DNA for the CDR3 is TGTGCCATCAGTTTGGGACAGATGAACACTGAAGCTTTCTTT.

CDR3 DNA sequence: TGTGCCAGCACCTTAGGGGGTACTGGCTACACCTTC. Amino acid sequence: CASTLGGTGYTF. The rearrangement uses TRBV5-4 and TRBJ1-2, with D perhaps TRBD1 (6 bases). Between the trimmed V and J ends, which lost 6 bases and 7 bases, there was a span of 13 bases. The CDR3 is 12 amino acids. CDR1 and CDR2 from the germline V gene are SGHNT and YYREEE (reference sequence).

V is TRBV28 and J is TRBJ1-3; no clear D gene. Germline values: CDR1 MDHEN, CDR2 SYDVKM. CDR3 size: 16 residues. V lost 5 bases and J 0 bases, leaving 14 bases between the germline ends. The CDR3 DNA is TGTGCCAGCAGTCCCCCCCGACAAATCTCTGGAAACACCATATATTTT. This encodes CASSPPRQISGNTIYF.

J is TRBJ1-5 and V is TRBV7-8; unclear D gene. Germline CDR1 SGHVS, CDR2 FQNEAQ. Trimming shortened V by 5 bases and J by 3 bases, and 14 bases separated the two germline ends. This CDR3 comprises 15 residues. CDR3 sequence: CASSPISGHNQPQHF. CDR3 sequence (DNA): TGTGCCAGCAGCCCCATCAGTGGGCACAATCAGCCCCAGCATTTT.

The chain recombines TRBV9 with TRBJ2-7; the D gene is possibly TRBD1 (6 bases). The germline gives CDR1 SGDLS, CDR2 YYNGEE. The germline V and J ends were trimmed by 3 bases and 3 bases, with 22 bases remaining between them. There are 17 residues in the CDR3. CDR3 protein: CASSASPETGNYYEQYF. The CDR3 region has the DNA TGTGCCAGCAGCGCCTCCCCCGAGACAGGAAACTACTACGAGCAGTACTTC. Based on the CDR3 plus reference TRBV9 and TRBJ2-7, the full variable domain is DSGVTQTPKHLITATGQRVTLRCSPRSGDLSVYWYQQSLDQGLQFLIQYYNGEERAKGNILERFSAQQFPDLHSELNLSSLELGDSALYFCASSASPETGNYYEQYFGPGTRLTVT.

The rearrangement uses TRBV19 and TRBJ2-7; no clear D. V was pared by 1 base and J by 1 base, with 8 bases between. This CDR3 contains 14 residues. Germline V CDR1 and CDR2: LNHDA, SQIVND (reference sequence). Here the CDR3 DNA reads TGTGCCAGTAGTATAGGAGAGGTTTCCTACGAGCAGTACTTC. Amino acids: CASSIGEVSYEQYF.

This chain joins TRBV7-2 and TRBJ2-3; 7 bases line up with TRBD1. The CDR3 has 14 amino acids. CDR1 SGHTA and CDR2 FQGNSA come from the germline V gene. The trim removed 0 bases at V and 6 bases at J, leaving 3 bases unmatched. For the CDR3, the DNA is TGTGCCAGCAGCTTAGCCCAGGGGGTGGATACGCAGTATTTT. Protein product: CASSLAQGVDTQYF.

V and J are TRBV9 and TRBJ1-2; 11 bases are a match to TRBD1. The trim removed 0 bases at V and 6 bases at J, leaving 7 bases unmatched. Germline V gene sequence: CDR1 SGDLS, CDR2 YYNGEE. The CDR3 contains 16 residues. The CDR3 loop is CASSVGDRGYGDGYTF. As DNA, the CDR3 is TGTGCCAGCAGCGTAGGGGACAGGGGGTACGGGGATGGCTACACCTTC.